This entry lists 2 T cell receptor beta chains sequenced from one sample in a study of PD-1 blockade in classical Hodgkin lymphoma. The time point was: cycle 4 day 1 (C4D1), after less than 7 weeks of nivolumab. Each patient's relapse followed autologous stem cell transplantation, and brentuximab vedotin exposure varied. Thawed PBMCs yielded CD4+ T cells through magnetic negative selection. Assay: immunoSEQ multiplex PCR; the TCRdb copy retains only in-frame clones and omits some. This table has some 26,000 clones, around 80% appearing once. Sequencing was performed on CD4+ T cells from blood, taken before the fourth cycle of nivolumab. The source of these receptors is a human donor with classical Hodgkin lymphoma.

The CDR3 bases are TGCGCCAGCTCCCGGGGGGGGCCCACCGGCGAGCAGTACTTC. This codes for CASSRGGPTGEQYF. The V call is TRBV10-1, the J call TRBJ2-7, with 8 bases identical to TRBD2. Looked up from germline, CDR1 is WNHNN and CDR2 is SYGVQD (reference sequence). The trim removed 8 bases at V and 6 bases at J, leaving 12 bases unmatched. The CDR3 length is 14 residues.

The rearrangement joins TRBV6-6 to TRBJ2-3, with 7 bases identical to TRBD2. J lost 2 bases, V lost 5 bases, and 7 bases had no gene match. The CDR3 runs 15 residues. Germline V lookup: CDR1 MNHNY, CDR2 SVGAGI (reference sequence). The CDR3 DNA follows: TGTGCCAGCAGTCCCGCGGGAGACCTCACAGATACGCAGTATTTT. This translates into CASSPAGDLTDTQYF.